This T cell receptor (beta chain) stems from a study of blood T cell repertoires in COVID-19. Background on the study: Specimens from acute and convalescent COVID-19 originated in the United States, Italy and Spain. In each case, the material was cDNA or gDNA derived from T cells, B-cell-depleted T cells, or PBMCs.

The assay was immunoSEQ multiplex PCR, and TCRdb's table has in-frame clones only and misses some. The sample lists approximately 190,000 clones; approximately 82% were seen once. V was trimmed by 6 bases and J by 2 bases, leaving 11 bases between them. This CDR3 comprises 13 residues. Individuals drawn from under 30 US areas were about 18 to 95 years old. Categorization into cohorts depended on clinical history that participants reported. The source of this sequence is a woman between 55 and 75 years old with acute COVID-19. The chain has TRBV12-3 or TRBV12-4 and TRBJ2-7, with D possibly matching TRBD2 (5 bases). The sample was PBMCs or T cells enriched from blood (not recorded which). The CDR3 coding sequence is TGTGCCAGCAGCACCGCCGGGGCCTACGAGCAGTACTTC. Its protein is CASSTAGAYEQYF.